This entry lists 27 T cell receptor beta chains sequenced from one sample in a study of siplizumab effects on memory and regulatory T cells. Sequenced by immunoSEQ multiplex PCR; TCRdb stores in-frame clones only, minus some. The sample includes 100,000 or so clones, approximately 94% of them seen just once. The sequenced material came from non-Treg CD4+ T cells sorted from blood. The source is a human donor in good health.

The chain uses TRBV11-2 and TRBJ2-7; D may correspond to TRBD1 or TRBD2 (7 bases each). The germline V and J ends were trimmed by 5 bases and 2 bases, with 16 bases remaining between them. The CDR3 has 15 residues. The germline V gene has CDR1 SGHAT and CDR2 FQNNGV. The CDR3 nucleotides are TGTGCCAGCAGCCTTCAGCAGGGGGGGACCTACGAGCAGTACTTC. Translation gives CASSLQQGGTYEQYF.

The chain uses TRBV7-3 and TRBJ2-7, with TRBD2 matching over 13 bases. V gave up 2 bases and J gave up 5 bases; unmatched junction bases: 0. Germline V gene data show CDR1 as SGHTA and CDR2 as FQGTGA. The CDR3 is made up of 14 amino acids. The CDR3 DNA follows: TGTGCCAGCAGCTTAGGACTAGCGGGAGACGAGCAGTACTTC. This codes for CASSLGLAGDEQYF. Complete variable domain (other parts from reference TRBV7-3 and TRBJ2-7): GAGVSQTPSNKVTEKGKYVELRCDPISGHTALYWYRQSLGQGPEFLIYFQGTGAADDSGLPNDRFFAVRPEGSVSTLKIQRTERGDSAVYLCASSLGLAGDEQYFGPGTRLTVT.

The chain has TRBV25-1 and TRBJ1-2; D not resolved. CDR1 and CDR2 from the germline V gene are MGHDK and SYGVNS. The CDR3 length is 11 residues. V lost 5 bases, J lost 1 base, and 2 bases lay in between. The CDR3, as DNA: TGTGCCAGCAGTCTTAACTATGGCTACACCTTC. Residues: CASSLNYGYTF.

The rearrangement links TRBV6-4 to TRBJ1-5, with 9 bases aligning to TRBD1. V lost 3 bases to trimming and J lost 6 bases; unmatched junction nucleotides: 9. The V gene's germline CDR1 is MRHNA and CDR2 SNTAGT. The length of the CDR3 is 16 residues. CDR3 sequence reads: CASSEGPQGAGQPQHF. The CDR3 DNA follows: TGTGCCAGCAGTGAGGGTCCACAGGGGGCAGGTCAGCCCCAGCATTTT.

This clone was seen just once. The CDR3 DNA reads TGTGCCAGCCAAAAGGGCAGGTTCGGGTACACAGATACGCAGTATTTT. Translation gives CASQKGRFGYTDTQYF. The chain joins TRBV27 to TRBJ2-3; unclear D gene. V was trimmed by 8 bases and J by 2 bases, leaving 20 bases between them. The germline V gene has CDR1 MNHEY and CDR2 SMNVEV (reference sequence). CDR3 size: 16 residues.

The sample holds a few counts of this clone. This chain joins TRBV14 and TRBJ2-1; TRBD2 aligns across 13 bases. Germline CDR1 is SGHDN and CDR2 is FVKESK. The CDR3 totals 18 residues. J gave up 7 bases and V 3 bases, and 12 bases lay outside the gene matches. This chain's CDR3 is CASSQGRTSGSIANEQFF. Here the CDR3 DNA reads TGTGCCAGCAGCCAGGGGAGGACTAGCGGGAGTATCGCGAATGAGCAGTTCTTC. Drawing the rest from reference TRBV14 and TRBJ2-1, the complete variable domain is EAGVTQFPSHSVIEKGQTVTLRCDPISGHDNLYWYRRVMGKEIKFLLHFVKESKQDESGMPNNRFLAERTGGTYSTLKVQPAELEDSGVYFCASSQGRTSGSIANEQFFGPGTRLTVL.

The chain combines TRBV14 with TRBJ2-2; D may be TRBD1 (6 bases). Germline assignment: CDR1 SGHDN and CDR2 FVKESK. The CDR3 consists of 15 residues. V was trimmed by 2 bases and J by 4 bases, leaving 11 bases between them. CDR3 bases: TGTGCCAGCAGCCAACACAGGGAGTTCACCGGGGAGCTGTTTTTT. Translating it yields CASSQHREFTGELFF.

V gene TRBV13 combines with J gene TRBJ1-1; D not certain. From germline, CDR1 is PRHDT and CDR2 FYEKMQ (reference sequence). V dropped 1 base and J dropped 10 bases, with 22 bases sitting between them. The CDR3 totals 16 residues. The CDR3 is CASSLVSKAAVGIAFF. CDR3 in DNA: TGTGCCAGCAGCTTAGTATCGAAGGCGGCGGTCGGCATAGCTTTCTTT.

In DNA, the CDR3 is TGTGCCAGCAGTTTTCGACAGTCCTACCAGTATTTT. This gives the protein CASSFRQSYQYF. The V call is TRBV27, the J call TRBJ2-3; the D gene is possibly TRBD1 (5 bases). The CDR3 runs to 12 residues. Germline V lookup: CDR1 MNHEY, CDR2 SMNVEV (reference sequence). Trimming stripped 3 bases from V and 12 bases from J, with 13 bases between.

The rearrangement uses TRBV7-9 and TRBJ2-7; D is unclear. The CDR3 covers 14 residues. Germline CDR1 reads SEHNR; CDR2 reads FQNEAQ (reference sequence). The V end was cut by 3 bases, the J end by 8 bases, with 17 bases between. The CDR3 DNA follows: TGTGCCAGCAGCTTGTCAGGTGAAGGGCTTCAGCAGTACTTC. It codes for CASSLSGEGLQQYF.

The chain combines TRBV6-5 with TRBJ2-1; 8 nucleotides agree with TRBD1. V shed 0 bases and J 4 bases; nucleotides not matched to a gene: 5. Germline-derived CDR1 and CDR2 are MNHEY and SVGAGI. This CDR3 has 16 amino acids. CDR3 residues: CASSYSGTGDYNEQFF. The CDR3 DNA reads as TGTGCCAGCAGTTACTCCGGGACAGGAGATTACAATGAGCAGTTCTTC.

The V gene is TRBV6-5, the J gene TRBJ2-7; D unresolved. V lost 3 bases and J lost 0, with 15 bases in between. The CDR3 loop spans 16 amino acids. Germline loops: CDR1 MNHEY, CDR2 SVGAGI. The CDR3, as DNA: TGTGCCAGCAGTTATGCAGGCAGGCCTTTCTCCTACGAGCAGTACTTC. Translated: CASSYAGRPFSYEQYF.

The chain recombines TRBV5-1 with TRBJ2-1; 7 positions match TRBD1. Trimming took 4 bases from V and 2 from J; bases not matched to a gene: 6. From germline, CDR1 is SGHRS and CDR2 YFSETQ. This CDR3 contains 15 residues. The CDR3 nucleotides are TGCGCCAGCAGCCAGGGACAGACGGCCTACAATGAGCAGTTCTTC. Translated: CASSQGQTAYNEQFF.

The sample holds one count of this clone. The V and J genes are TRBV12-2 and TRBJ2-5; TRBD2, as called in the table, went unchecked against the DNA. The last part of the DNA fits TRBJ2-7 better; the J call may be wrong. TRBV12-2 counts as a pseudogene. This CDR3 comprises 13 residues. Here the CDR3 reads CASRKTSGYEQYF. In nucleotides, the CDR3 is TGTGCAAGTCGCAAGACTAGCGGATACGAGCAGTACTTC.

V is TRBV5-1 and J is TRBJ1-1; D might be TRBD1 (5 bases). The CDR3 is 16 amino acids. The V gene lost 0 bases and the J gene lost 3 bases, with 15 bases spanning the gap. Germline CDR1 is SGHRS and CDR2 is YFSETQ. CDR3 sequence reads: CASSLDWGREDTEAFF. For the CDR3, the DNA is TGCGCCAGCAGCTTGGACTGGGGCAGGGAGGACACTGAAGCTTTCTTT.

The V call is TRBV15, the J call TRBJ2-4; 8 positions match TRBD2. CDR1 and CDR2 from the germline V gene are LNHNV and YYDKDF (reference sequence). CDR3 length equals 16 residues. V lost 5 bases and J lost 0; bases outside the gene matches: 6. CDR3 protein: CATSVAGGGAKNIQYF. The CDR3 region has the DNA TGTGCCACCAGCGTTGCGGGAGGCGGAGCCAAAAACATTCAGTACTTC. Drawing the rest from reference TRBV15 and TRBJ2-4, the complete variable domain is DAMVIQNPRYQVTQFGKPVTLSCSQTLNHNVMYWYQQKSSQAPKLLFHYYDKDFNNEADTPDNFQSRRPNTSFCFLDIRSPGLGDTAMYLCATSVAGGGAKNIQYFGAGTRLSVL.

This clone has a handful of counts. The V and J genes are TRBV7-9 and TRBJ2-3; D is perhaps TRBD1 or TRBD2 (5 bases each). The CDR3 runs to 13 residues. V lost 5 bases to trimming and J lost 4 bases, with 10 bases between them. Germline values: CDR1 SEHNR, CDR2 FQNEAQ (reference sequence). The CDR3 is CASSPRGADTQYF. The CDR3, as DNA: TGTGCCAGCAGCCCCCGGGGCGCAGATACGCAGTATTTT.

V usage is TRBV29-1 and J usage is TRBJ1-1; no firm D call. The CDR3 sequence is 13 residues long. The V gene's germline CDR1 is SQVTM and CDR2 ANQGSEA. The germline V and J ends were trimmed by 7 bases and 2 bases, with 14 bases remaining between them. CDR3 DNA sequence: TGCAGCGCCCGGAGGGTATTAAACACTGAAGCTTTCTTT. It codes for CSARRVLNTEAFF.

The chain has TRBV5-1 and TRBJ1-4, with D unresolved. The germline V and J ends were trimmed by 4 bases and 3 bases, with 10 bases remaining between them. This CDR3 region has 14 residues. Germline CDR1 and CDR2: SGHRS and YFSETQ. This CDR3 reads CASSPERANEKLFF. In DNA form, the CDR3 reads TGCGCCAGCAGCCCCGAGAGAGCTAATGAAAAACTGTTTTTT.

The chain recombines TRBV5-1 with TRBJ2-2; 7 bases are a match to TRBD2. V trimming: 1 base; J trimming: 1 base; junction bases outside the gene matches: 16. The CDR3 loop spans 20 amino acids. Looked up from germline, CDR1 is SGHRS and CDR2 is YFSETQ. CDR3 sequence reads: CASSLRAGRLLAENTGELFF. The CDR3 DNA is TGCGCCAGCAGCTTGAGAGCGGGACGACTACTAGCCGAGAACACCGGGGAGCTGTTTTTT.

The gene calls are TRBV7-2 and TRBJ1-4, with D possibly TRBD1 on 6 matching bases. CDR3 length: 16 residues. Trimming removed 3 bases from V and 1 base from J, with 12 bases in between. Germline V gives CDR1 SGHTA, CDR2 FQGNSA. The CDR3 loop is CASSFPKGGTNEKLFF. The DNA of the CDR3 is TGTGCCAGCAGCTTTCCTAAGGGGGGAACTAATGAAAAACTGTTTTTT.

In DNA, the CDR3 is TGTGCCAGCAGCTTTGGACCTAACGCCCAAGAGACCCAGTACTTC. Amino acid sequence: CASSFGPNAQETQYF. The rearrangement uses TRBV7-8 and TRBJ2-5; D remains ambiguous. The CDR3 covers 15 residues. The germline V and J ends were trimmed by 3 bases and 1 base, with 12 bases remaining between them. Germline V lookup: CDR1 SGHVS, CDR2 FQNEAQ. The complete variable domain, with remaining parts taken from reference TRBV7-8 and TRBJ2-5, reads GAGVSQSPRYKVAKRGQDVALRCDPISGHVSLFWYQQALGQGPEFLTYFQNEAQLDKSGLPSDRFFAERPEGSVSTLKIQRTQQEDSAVYLCASSFGPNAQETQYFGPGTRLLVL.

The rearrangement joins TRBV6-1 to TRBJ2-1; 8 positions agree with TRBD1. Unmatched junction bases numbered 2, after V lost 4 bases and J lost 6 bases. Germline CDR1 is MNHNS and CDR2 is SASEGT. This CDR3 contains 13 residues. The CDR3: CASSADRANEQFF. The DNA for the CDR3 is TGTGCCAGCAGTGCGGACAGGGCCAATGAGCAGTTCTTC.

This chain connects TRBV6-5 to TRBJ1-1; the match to TRBD1 covers 7 bases. Looked up from germline, CDR1 is MNHEY and CDR2 is SVGAGI. Trimming took 6 bases from V and 0 from J; bases not matched to a gene: 4. The CDR3 extends over 14 amino acids. The chain's CDR3 is CASSPTGLNTEAFF. CDR3 nucleotides: TGTGCCAGCAGCCCGACAGGGCTGAACACTGAAGCTTTCTTT.

DNA for the CDR3: TGTGCCTGGAGTGGGGACAGATTAACCGGGGAGCTGTTTTTT. It yields the protein CAWSGDRLTGELFF. The rearrangement joins TRBV30 to TRBJ2-2; 7 nucleotides line up with TRBD1. With V trimmed by 1 base and J by 5 bases, 4 bases remained unmatched. The CDR3 covers 14 residues. Germline loops: CDR1 GTSNPN, CDR2 SVGIG (reference sequence). Combining the CDR3 with reference TRBV30 and TRBJ2-2 gives the whole variable domain SQTIHQWPATLVQPVGSPLSLECTVEGTSNPNLYWYRQAAGRGLQLLFYSVGIGQISSEVPQNLSASRPQDRQFILSSKKLLLSDSGFYLCAWSGDRLTGELFFGEGSRLTVL.

In DNA, the CDR3 is TGTGCCAGCAGTTTATCGTGGAGGTATAGCAATCAGCCCCAGCATTTT. Translated, it gives CASSLSWRYSNQPQHF. The genes are TRBV27 and TRBJ1-5; D unresolved. The germline V gene encodes CDR1 MNHEY and CDR2 SMNVEV (reference sequence). V lost 0 bases, J lost 0 bases, and 9 bases lay in between. The CDR3 has 16 amino acids.

J is TRBJ1-2 and V is TRBV28, with 8 bases identical to TRBD1. Trimming removed 6 bases from V and 4 bases from J; junction bases left unmatched: 4. CDR3 length: 13 residues. Germline V gene lookup returns CDR1 MDHEN and CDR2 SYDVKM. CDR3: CASRFGTGYGYTF. The CDR3 DNA is TGTGCCAGCAGGTTCGGGACAGGCTATGGCTACACCTTC.